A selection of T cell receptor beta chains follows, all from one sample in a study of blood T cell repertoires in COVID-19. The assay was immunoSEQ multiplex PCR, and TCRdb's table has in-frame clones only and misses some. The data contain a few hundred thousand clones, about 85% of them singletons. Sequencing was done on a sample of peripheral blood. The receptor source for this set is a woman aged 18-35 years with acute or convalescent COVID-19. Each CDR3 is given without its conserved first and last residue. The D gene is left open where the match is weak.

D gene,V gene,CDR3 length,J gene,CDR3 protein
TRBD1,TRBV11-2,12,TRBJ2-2,ASSEGQAPGELF
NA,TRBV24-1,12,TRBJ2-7,ATSAAGAVNEQY
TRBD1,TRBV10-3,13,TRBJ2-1,AIRAGTGWYNEQF
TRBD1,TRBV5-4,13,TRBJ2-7,ASSTITGVGDEQY
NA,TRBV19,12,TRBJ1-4,ASSITGTNEKLF
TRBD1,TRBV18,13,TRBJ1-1,ASSPARDRGTEAF
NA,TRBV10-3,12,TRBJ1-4,AISELLANEKLF
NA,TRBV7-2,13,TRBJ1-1,ASSSRRGKNTEAF
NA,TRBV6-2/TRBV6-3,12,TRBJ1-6,ASSLQGSSSPLH
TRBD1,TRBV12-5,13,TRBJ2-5,ASGEGQGAEETQY
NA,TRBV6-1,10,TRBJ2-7,ASSETGYEQY
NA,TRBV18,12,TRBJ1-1,ASSPSQGTPEAF
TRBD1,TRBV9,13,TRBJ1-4,ASSDRQGPNEKLF
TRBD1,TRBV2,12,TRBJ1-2,ASSDTGVEYGYT
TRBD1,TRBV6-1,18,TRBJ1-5,ASSGLLGQGGDYSNQPQH
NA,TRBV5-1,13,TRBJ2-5,ASSLGSERGETQY
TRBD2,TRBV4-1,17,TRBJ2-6,ASSQIGLADVSGANVLT
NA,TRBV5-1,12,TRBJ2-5,ASSLGLPQETQY
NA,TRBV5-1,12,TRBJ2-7,ASSRVAEPYEQY
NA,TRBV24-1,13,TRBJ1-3,ATSDPGSSGNTIY
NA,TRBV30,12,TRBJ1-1,AWSGTPGLVEAF
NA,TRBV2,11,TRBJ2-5,ASTQRGKETQY
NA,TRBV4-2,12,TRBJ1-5,ASSQPGDNQPQH
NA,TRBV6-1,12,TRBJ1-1,ASSEAGANTEAF
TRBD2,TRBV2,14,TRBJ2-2,ASSGWRGGLAGELF
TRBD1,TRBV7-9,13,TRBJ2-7,ASSLATGEAYEQY
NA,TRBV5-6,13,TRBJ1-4,ASSPLGGTNEKLF
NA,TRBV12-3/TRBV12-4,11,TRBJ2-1,ASSLDNYNEQF
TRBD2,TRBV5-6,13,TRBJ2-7,ASSWGLAGAAEQY
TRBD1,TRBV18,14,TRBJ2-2,ASSQRQGGNTGELF
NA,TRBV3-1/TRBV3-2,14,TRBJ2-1,ASSQDLTGVGEEQF
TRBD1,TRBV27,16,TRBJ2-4,ASSARDRGNRAKNIQY
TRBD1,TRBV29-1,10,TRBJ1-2,SVATGTYGYT
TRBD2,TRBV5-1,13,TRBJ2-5,ASSLQRGGQETQY
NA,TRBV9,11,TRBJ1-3,ASSARSGNTIY
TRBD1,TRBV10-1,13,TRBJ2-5,ASSDETGGKETQY
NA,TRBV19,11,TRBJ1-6,ASSISDNSPLH
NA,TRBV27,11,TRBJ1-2,ASSASGWDGYT
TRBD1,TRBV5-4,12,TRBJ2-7,ASSLGQESYEQY
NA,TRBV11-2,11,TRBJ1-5,ASSLSENQPQH
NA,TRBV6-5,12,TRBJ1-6,ASSRDIVGSPLH
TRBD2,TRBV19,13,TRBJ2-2,ATGRMAGGPGELF
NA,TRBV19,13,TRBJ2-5,ASSFTGQLLETQY
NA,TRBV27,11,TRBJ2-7,ASLGTGAYEQY
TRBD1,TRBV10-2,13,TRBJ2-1,ASSEGTGPYNEQF
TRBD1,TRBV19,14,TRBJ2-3,ASSLDRTKSTDTQY
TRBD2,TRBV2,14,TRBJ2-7,ASSGTSGRGAYEQY
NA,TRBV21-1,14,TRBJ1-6,ASSNRDRDYNSPLH
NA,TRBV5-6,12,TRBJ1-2,ASRIITANYGYT
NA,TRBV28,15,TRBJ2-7,ASSWPLNRANSYEQY
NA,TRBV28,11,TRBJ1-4,ASSLLRQEKLF
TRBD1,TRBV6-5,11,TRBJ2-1,ASTGVIVHEQF
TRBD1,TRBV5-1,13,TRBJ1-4,ASSLEGTDNEKLF
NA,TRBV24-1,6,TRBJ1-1,ATKGPL
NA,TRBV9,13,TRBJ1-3,ASSAGTFVENTIY
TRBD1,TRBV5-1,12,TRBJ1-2,ASRSGTGARGYT
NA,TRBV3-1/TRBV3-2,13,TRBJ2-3,ASSQFGLDADTQY
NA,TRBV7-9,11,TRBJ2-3,ASSLTGTDTQY
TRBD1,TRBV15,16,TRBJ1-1,ATSRDGDRDKGNTEAF
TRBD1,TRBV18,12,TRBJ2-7,ASSPQTGAGEQY